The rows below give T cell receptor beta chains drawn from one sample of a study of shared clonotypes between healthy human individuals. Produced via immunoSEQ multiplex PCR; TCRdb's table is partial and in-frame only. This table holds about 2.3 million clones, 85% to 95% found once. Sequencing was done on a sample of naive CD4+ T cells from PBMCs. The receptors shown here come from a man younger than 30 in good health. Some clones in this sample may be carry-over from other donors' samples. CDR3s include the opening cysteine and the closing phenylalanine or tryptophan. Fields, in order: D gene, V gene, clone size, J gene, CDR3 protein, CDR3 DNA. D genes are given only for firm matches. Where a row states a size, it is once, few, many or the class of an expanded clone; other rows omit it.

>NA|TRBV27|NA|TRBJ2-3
CASRGRLSDRGTQYF
TGTGCCAGCAGGGGCAGGTTATCGGATCGGGGTACGCAGTATTTT
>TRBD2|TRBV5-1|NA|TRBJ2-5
CASSPGTSGRGETQYF
TGCGCCAGCAGCCCAGGGACTAGCGGGAGAGGAGAGACCCAGTACTTC
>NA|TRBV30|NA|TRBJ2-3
CAWSQGTDTQYF
TGTGCCTGGAGCCAGGGCACAGATACGCAGTATTTT
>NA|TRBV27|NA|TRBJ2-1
CASSLPGLWEQFF
TGTGCCAGCAGTTTACCGGGGCTTTGGGAGCAGTTCTTC
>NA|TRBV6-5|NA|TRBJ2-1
CASSPGTLNEQFF
TGTGCCAGCAGTCCCGGGACCCTCAATGAGCAGTTCTTC
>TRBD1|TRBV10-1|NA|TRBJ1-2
CASSPIGQGGPNYGYTF
TGCGCCAGCAGTCCCATCGGACAGGGAGGCCCGAACTATGGCTACACCTTC
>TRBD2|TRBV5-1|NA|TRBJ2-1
CASSLGASGREVSYNEQFF
TGCGCCAGCAGCTTGGGGGCTAGCGGGAGGGAAGTTTCCTACAATGAGCAGTTCTTC
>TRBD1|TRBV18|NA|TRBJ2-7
CASSSGQTYEQYF
TGTGCCAGCTCATCGGGACAGACCTACGAGCAGTACTTC
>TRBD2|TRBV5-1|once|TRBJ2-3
CASSLGTSGSSDTQYF
TGCGCCAGCAGCTTGGGGACTAGCGGGAGTTCAGATACGCAGTATTTT
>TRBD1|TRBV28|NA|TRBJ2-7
CASSVRDSRYF
TGTGCCAGCAGTGTCCGGGACAGTCGGTACTTC
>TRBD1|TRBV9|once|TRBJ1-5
CASSAGTGRNQPQHF
TGTGCCAGCAGCGCGGGGACAGGGCGTAATCAGCCCCAGCATTTT
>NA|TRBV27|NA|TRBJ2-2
CASSFMGRTGELFF
TGTGCCAGCAGTTTCATGGGACGGACCGGGGAGCTGTTTTTT
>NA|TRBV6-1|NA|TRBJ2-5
CASRPGIQETQYF
TGTGCCAGCAGACCCGGGATCCAAGAGACCCAGTACTTC
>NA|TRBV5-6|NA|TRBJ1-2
CASSLDRSHGYTF
TGTGCCAGCAGCTTGGACAGGTCCCATGGCTACACCTTC
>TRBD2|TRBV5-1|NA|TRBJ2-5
CASGEGTSGYQETQYF
TGCGCCAGCGGCGAAGGGACTAGCGGGTACCAAGAGACCCAGTACTTC
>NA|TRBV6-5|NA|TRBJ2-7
CASGGFREQYF
TGTGCCAGCGGCGGCTTTAGGGAGCAGTACTTC
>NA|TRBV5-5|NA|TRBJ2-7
CASSLSRAGSSYEQYF
TGTGCCAGCAGCTTGAGTCGGGCTGGTAGCTCCTACGAGCAGTACTTC